The 19 T cell receptor beta chains below all came from one sample that was sequenced in a study of T cell responses to AZD1222 COVID-19 vaccine. TCRdb's copy holds only in-frame clones and misses some; the assay was immunoSEQ multiplex PCR. Found here are approximately 130,000 clones, roughly nine tenths of them singletons; the top ten hold 8% to 10%. Here the sequenced sample was peripheral blood, taken 28 days after the second AZD1222 dose. The receptors here all came from an adult who received the AZD1222 COVID-19 vaccine.

This rearrangement joins TRBV7-6 to TRBJ2-1; the match to TRBD2 covers 9 bases. Germline V gene data show CDR1 as SGHVS and CDR2 as FNYEAQ. Losses at the gene ends were 5 bases for V and 3 bases for J; bases not matched to a gene: 14. This CDR3 contains 18 residues. The DNA for the CDR3 is TGTGCCAGCAGCCAAGGGCCTAGCGGGGCCTCGGTCTACAATGAGCAGTTCTTC. Protein product: CASSQGPSGASVYNEQFF.

The chain links TRBV4-2 to TRBJ2-5; tentative D call: TRBD2 (6 bases). The V end was cut by 0 bases, the J end by 6 bases, with 14 bases between. The CDR3 runs to 15 residues. Per germline, CDR1 LGHNA and CDR2 YNFKEQ. CDR3 loop: CASSQDPEGRKTQYF. The CDR3, as DNA: TGTGCCAGCAGCCAAGATCCGGAGGGCCGGAAGACCCAGTACTTC.

This chain joins TRBV19 and TRBJ1-4, with 7 bases aligning to TRBD1. Germline V CDR1 and CDR2: LNHDA, SQIVND (reference sequence). The CDR3 is made up of 16 amino acids. Trimming took 7 bases from V and 0 from J; bases not matched to a gene: 8. Written as DNA, the CDR3 is TGTGCCAGTAAGGACAGGCCGACGGCAACTAATGAAAAACTGTTTTTT. Translating gives CASKDRPTATNEKLFF. The full variable domain, in which reference TRBV19 and TRBJ1-4 provide the parts outside the CDR3, is DGGITQSPKYLFRKEGQNVTLSCEQNLNHDAMYWYRQDPGQGLRLIYYSQIVNDFQKGDIAEGYSVSREKKESFPLTVTSAQKNPTAFYLCASKDRPTATNEKLFFGSGTQLSVL.

This clone was seen a few times. The rearrangement joins TRBV4-1 to TRBJ2-7; 7 positions match TRBD2. The CDR3 covers 16 residues. The J segment lost 6 bases and the V segment lost 0 bases, leaving 11 bases of the junction unmatched. CDR1 MGHRA and CDR2 YSYEKL come from the germline V gene. CDR3: CASSQEWPPGEGEQYF. The CDR3, as DNA: TGCGCCAGCAGCCAAGAGTGGCCACCCGGGGAGGGCGAGCAGTACTTC.

This clone was observed a few times. The chain employs TRBV5-4 and TRBJ2-7; D is uncertain. V dropped 0 bases and J dropped 2 bases, with 9 bases sitting between them. Germline loops: CDR1 SGHNT, CDR2 YYREEE (reference sequence). The CDR3 consists of 14 residues. CDR3 amino acids: CASSLVAATYEQYF. CDR3 DNA: TGTGCCAGCAGCTTGGTGGCTGCCACCTACGAGCAGTACTTC.

The chain employs TRBV27 and TRBJ1-2; no definite D call. Germline CDR1 and CDR2: MNHEY and SMNVEV (reference sequence). This CDR3 comprises 13 residues. V was cut by 5 bases and J by 4 bases, with 11 bases left in between. CDR3 region: CASSRTGTYGYTF. The CDR3 coding sequence is TGTGCCAGCAGTAGGACTGGAACCTATGGCTACACCTTC.

The chain joins TRBV5-8 to TRBJ2-6; 7 bases are shared with TRBD1. CDR3 length: 17 amino acids. With V trimmed by 6 bases and J by 0 bases, 9 bases remained unmatched. The germline V gene has CDR1 SGHTS and CDR2 YDEGEE. The CDR3 DNA is TGTGCCAGCAAGTGGGGCAGGGGGTTCTCTGGGGCCAACGTCCTGACTTTC. Translated, it gives CASKWGRGFSGANVLTF.

The sample holds one count of this clone. The rearrangement joins TRBV7-8 to TRBJ2-7; the match to TRBD2 covers 7 bases. The CDR3 has 14 amino acids. Germline V gene data show CDR1 as SGHVS and CDR2 as FQNEAQ. V shed 5 bases, J shed 5 bases, and the junction held 9 bases outside the gene matches. The chain's CDR3 is CASSPREGLNEQYF. CDR3 nucleotides: TGTGCCAGCAGCCCAAGGGAGGGTCTTAACGAGCAGTACTTC.

About this clone: Other nucleotide sequences in the sample specify the same CDR3. This chain links TRBV7-2 with TRBJ1-1, with no clear D. The CDR3 totals 13 residues. V gave up 3 bases and J gave up 1 base, with 6 bases separating them. Germline V lookup: CDR1 SGHTA, CDR2 FQGNSA. The CDR3 region is CASSFYRNTEAFF. The CDR3, as DNA: TGTGCCAGCAGCTTCTACCGGAACACTGAAGCTTTCTTT.

This chain uses TRBV6-6 with TRBJ1-1; the D is unclear. Deletions cut 5 bases from V and 7 bases from J, with 14 bases between. The CDR3 totals 13 residues. CDR1 MNHNY and CDR2 SVGAGI come from the germline V gene (reference sequence). The CDR3 DNA sequence: TGTGCCAGCAGTATTGCCCTCTGGGGTGAAGCTTTCTTT. Amino acids: CASSIALWGEAFF.

The chain has TRBV11-2 and TRBJ1-1; D is ambiguous. CDR1 is SGHAT and CDR2 is FQNNGV in the germline V gene. The CDR3 has 15 residues. The V gene lost 1 base and the J gene lost 2 bases, with 11 bases spanning the gap. The CDR3 DNA is TGTGCCAGCAGCTTAGCGGGCAGGAGAAACACTGAAGCTTTCTTT. It is translated as CASSLAGRRNTEAFF.

This chain uses TRBV11-3 with TRBJ1-1; TRBD1 might be the D (5 bases). The CDR3 extends over 15 amino acids. The ends were cut back, 1 base at V and 0 bases at J, with 9 bases in the middle. CDR1 is SGHNT, CDR2 YENEEA, per germline. CDR3 sequence reads: CASSLGRGMNTEAFF. CDR3 DNA: TGTGCCAGCAGCTTAGGACGGGGCATGAACACTGAAGCTTTCTTT. Supplemented by reference TRBV11-3 and TRBJ1-1, the full variable domain reads EAGVVQSPRYKIIEKKQPVAFWCNPISGHNTLYWYLQNLGQGPELLIRYENEEAVDDSQLPKDRFSAERLKGVDSTLKIQPAELGDSAVYLCASSLGRGMNTEAFFGQGTRLTVV.

This clone was detected ten times or more. The V gene is TRBV10-1, the J gene TRBJ2-7; TRBD2 aligns across 7 bases. The ends lost 8 bases at V and 3 bases at J; junction bases unmatched: 13. CDR3 length: 15 residues. Germline CDR1 and CDR2: WNHNN and SYGVQD (reference sequence). The CDR3 loop is CASSKGLTSSYEQYF. CDR3 nucleotides: TGCGCCAGCTCCAAGGGATTGACTAGCAGCTACGAGCAGTACTTC.

V gene TRBV5-4 combines with J gene TRBJ1-2; D unresolved. Between the trimmed V and J ends, which lost 4 bases and 0 bases, there was a span of 13 bases. Germline V gene lookup returns CDR1 SGHNT and CDR2 YYREEE (reference sequence). This CDR3 is built from 15 residues. CDR3 region: CASSPDLNTNYGYTF. Here the CDR3 DNA reads TGTGCCAGCAGCCCCGACTTAAATACTAACTATGGCTACACCTTC.

The J gene is TRBJ2-5, the V gene TRBV10-2; D is undetermined. The CDR3 is 14 residues long. The germline CDR1 and CDR2 sequences are WSHSY and SAAADI. Deletions cut 1 base from V and 5 bases from J, with 11 bases between. CDR3 amino acids: CASSEWAAPETQYF. The DNA of the CDR3 is TGCGCCAGCAGTGAGTGGGCTGCCCCGGAGACCCAGTACTTC.

With regard to this clone: Without the conserved terminal phenylalanine or tryptophan, this CDR3 likely stems from a read error. The limits of the CDR3 on the DNA are not certain, so only TCRdb's listed CDR3 is given. The rearrangement uses TRBV5-8 and TRBJ1-1; the table's D call of TRBD1 was not tested on the DNA. The length of the CDR3 is 13 amino acids, counting both ends. CDR1 SGHTS and CDR2 YDEGEE come from the germline V gene. CDR3 region: CASSFDRFSARFH.

The V and J genes are TRBV2 and TRBJ2-5, with D unclear. Per germline, CDR1 SNHLY and CDR2 FYNNEI. The V gene lost 4 bases and the J gene lost 2 bases, with 14 bases spanning the gap. This CDR3 has 15 residues. The CDR3 loop is CASSARSGPQETQYF. CDR3 DNA: TGTGCCAGCAGTGCCAGATCGGGTCCTCAAGAGACCCAGTACTTC.

The chain combines TRBV6-2 or TRBV6-3 with TRBJ2-1, with 8 bases lining up with TRBD2. The germline V gene encodes CDR1 MNHEY and CDR2 SVGEGT. The CDR3 runs to 17 residues. With 0 bases clipped from V and 8 bases from J, the junction kept 12 bases outside the gene matches. The chain's CDR3 is CASSYSGTSGRGDEQFF. For the CDR3, the DNA is TGTGCCAGCAGTTACTCGGGCACCAGCGGGAGAGGCGATGAGCAGTTCTTC.

The J gene is TRBJ2-1, the V gene TRBV4-3; 11 nucleotides match TRBD1. Germline assignment: CDR1 LGHNA and CDR2 YSLEER. This CDR3 has 17 amino acids. V trimming: 4 bases; J trimming: 7 bases; junction bases outside the gene matches: 12. CDR3 nucleotides: TGCGCCAGCAGCCCATTGACGGACAGGGGGCGTCAAAATGAGCAGTTCTTC. Translation gives CASSPLTDRGRQNEQFF.